This T cell receptor (beta chain) emerged from a study of blood T cell repertoires in COVID-19 (TCRdb year 2020). For the study in its entirety: The collaborator samples originated in the United States, Italy and Spain and spanned the acute and convalescent phases of COVID-19. The material from the prospective study consisted of cDNA or gDNA derived from T cells, B-cell-depleted T cells, or PBMCs. The dataset comprised deeply sampled blood TCRbeta repertoires from subjects exposed to, actively infected with, or recovered from COVID-19. A freely available public database, intended as a resource for researchers studying the immune response to SARS-CoV-2, is where the repertoires were released. Samples were obtained from the ongoing ImmuneRACE study (first 160 participants) and from roughly 1,300 subjects provided by 6 global collaborators. A de-identified subject ID, COVID-19 status, age in years and sex were almost always included in the sample metadata. Where available, HLA class I and class II types were taken from metadata supplied by the sample provider and were not determined by assay-based typing. The paper as a whole reports these results and caveats: The amount of clinical and demographic metadata varied by source and participant and was provided uncurated.

TCRbeta CDR3 regions were amplified from genomic DNA using the immunoSEQ Assay, a bias-controlled multiplex PCR. Turning to the authors' computational methods: The number of nucleated cells in each sample was estimated by amplification of reference gene primers within the assay. To quantify the absolute abundance of each unique TCRbeta CDR3 rearrangement, sequence reads were collapsed and filtered. For each sample, productive Simpson clonality was calculated as the square root of Simpson's diversity index across productive rearrangements. TCRdb took over this immuneACCESS table, retaining in-frame rearrangements with V and J assigned. Such tables are incomplete; in checked studies, under half of the missing clones stem from an unresolved V gene, and the remainder is unexplained. V, J and clone size reflect that table, while D and trimming were determined from the DNA. The table for this sample lists fewer than 200,000 clones; around 80% of them were counted only once. 10% to 15% of the sample rests with the top ten.

Participants in the prospective study were aged about 18 to 90 years, lived in over 20 United States geographic areas, and enrolled through a virtual design. In the prospective study, participants were assigned to cohorts based on the clinical history participants reported in a screening survey and a study questionnaire. Recovered participants in ImmuneRACE Cohort 3 were defined as having two consecutive negative NP/OP PCR tests, clearance from a healthcare professional, or resolution of symptoms. Each participant in the prospective study had whole blood, serum and a nasopharyngeal or oropharyngeal swab collected by mobile phlebotomists. Prospective study participants could optionally give additional blood draws and questionnaires over an approximately 2-month period. Before DNA extraction, prospective study blood samples were shipped either frozen or at room temperature. The germline V gene supplies CDR1 SGDLS and CDR2 YYNGEE. Trimming leaves V shorter by 0 bases and J shorter by 6 bases, with the junction holding 4 bases beyond the gene matches. The CDR3 runs 15 amino acids, cysteine and phenylalanine included. Only CDR3 DNA remains: 45 bases, in frame from the first base.

To note about this clone: Its antigen is still unknown. No much larger clone exists at a distance of one base, and base qualities are not known.

The sequencing input was PBMCs or T cells enriched from blood (not recorded which). The sequence is built from TRBV9 and TRBJ2-1; the central 9 bases match TRBD2. The sequence came from a man in his forties or fifties who had recovered from COVID-19. CDR3 loop: CASSVEAGGTNEQFF. At the DNA level, the sequence is TGTGCCAGCAGCGTAGAAGCGGGGGGCACCAATGAGCAGTTCTTC.